This entry describes one T cell receptor (beta chain). Its target is not known. CDR1 and CDR2 from the germline V gene are MDHEN and SYDVKM. The CDR3 has 11 residues. V lost 6 bases to trimming and J lost 3 bases, with 5 bases between them. The record originates from a study of cytotoxic CD8 clonotypes in ibrutinib-treated CLL. Method: immunoSEQ multiplex PCR; TCRdb's copy keeps in-frame clones and lacks some. The sample carries around 250,000 clones, roughly 70% recorded once. Study-wide findings and caveats: Clonality was higher at ibrutinib response and returned toward baseline at progression.

The input for sequencing was PBMCs, taken after 24 months of ibrutinib treatment. V gene TRBV28 combines with J gene TRBJ1-2; no reliable D call. This TCR derives from a human donor with chronic lymphocytic leukemia. The CDR3 DNA is TGTGCCAGCAGCCTCGACTATGGCTACACCTTC. Residues: CASSLDYGYTF.